This entry describes one T cell receptor beta chain. Original processing methods: Amplification of reference gene primers provided the estimated nucleated cell counts. Clones were read by immunoSEQ multiplex PCR, and TCRdb kept only the in-frame ones, dropping some. Clonal size and the V and J genes are those of that table, whereas D and trimming came from the DNA. The profile covers some 250,000 clones, with 88% appearing a single time and under 0.95% taken by the ten largest. Germline CDR1 reads SGHRS; CDR2 reads YFSETQ. The CDR3 totals 15 residues. The junction had 5 bases not matched to a gene; V was cut back by 2 bases and J by 5 bases. The sample originates from a study of blood T cell repertoires in COVID-19. The wider study: The origin of the acute and convalescent COVID-19 samples was the United States, Italy and Spain. T cells, B-cell-depleted T cells, or PBMCs provided the cDNA or gDNA that served as material.

Sequencing was performed on peripheral blood. The chain recombines TRBV5-1 with TRBJ2-1, with 9 bases matching TRBD1. This receptor was identified in a woman aged 25 to 39 with acute or convalescent COVID-19. CDR3 nucleotide sequence: TGCGCCAGCAGCTTTTTCCGGGACAGGGACAATGAGCAGTTCTTC. Translated, it gives CASSFFRDRDNEQFF. Full variable domain (missing parts from reference TRBV5-1 and TRBJ2-1): KAGVTQTPRYLIKTRGQQVTLSCSPISGHRSVSWYQQTPGQGLQFLFEYFSETQRNKGNFPGRFSGRQFSNSRSEMNVSTLELGDSALYLCASSFFRDRDNEQFFGPGTRLTVL.